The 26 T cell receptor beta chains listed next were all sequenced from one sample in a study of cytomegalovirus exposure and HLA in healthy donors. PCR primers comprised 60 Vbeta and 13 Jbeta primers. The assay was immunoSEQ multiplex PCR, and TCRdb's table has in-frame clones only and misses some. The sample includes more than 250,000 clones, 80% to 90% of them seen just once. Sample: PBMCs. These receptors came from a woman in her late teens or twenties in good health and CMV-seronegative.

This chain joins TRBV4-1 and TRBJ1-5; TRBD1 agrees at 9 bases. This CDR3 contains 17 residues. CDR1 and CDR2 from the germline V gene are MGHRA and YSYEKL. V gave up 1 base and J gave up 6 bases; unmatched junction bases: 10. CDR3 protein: CASSQVPGQGSGQPQHF. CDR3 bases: TGCGCCAGCAGCCAAGTACCGGGACAGGGATCGGGTCAGCCCCAGCATTTT.

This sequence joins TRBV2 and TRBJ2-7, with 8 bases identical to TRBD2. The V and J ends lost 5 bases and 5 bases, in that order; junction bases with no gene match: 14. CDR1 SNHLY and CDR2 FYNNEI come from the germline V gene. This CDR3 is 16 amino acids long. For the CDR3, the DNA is TGTGCCAGCAGTTGGGGTGGACTAGCCATTAGGAACGAGCAGTACTTC. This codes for CASSWGGLAIRNEQYF.

CDR3 in amino acids: CASSSGQDYGYTF. The CDR3 DNA reads TGTGCCAGTAGTAGCGGACAGGACTATGGCTACACCTTC. The chain couples TRBV19 to TRBJ1-2, with 7 bases lining up with TRBD1. Per germline, CDR1 LNHDA and CDR2 SQIVND (reference sequence). J gave up 3 bases and V 4 bases, and 2 bases lay outside the gene matches. The CDR3 has 13 amino acids.

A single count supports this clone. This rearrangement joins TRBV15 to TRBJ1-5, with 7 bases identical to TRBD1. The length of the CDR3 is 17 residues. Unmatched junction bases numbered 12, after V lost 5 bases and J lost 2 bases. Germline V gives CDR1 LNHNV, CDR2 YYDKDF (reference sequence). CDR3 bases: TGTGCCACCAGCGTTCAGGGGGGCGGTCTTGGCAATCAGCCCCAGCATTTT. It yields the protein CATSVQGGGLGNQPQHF.

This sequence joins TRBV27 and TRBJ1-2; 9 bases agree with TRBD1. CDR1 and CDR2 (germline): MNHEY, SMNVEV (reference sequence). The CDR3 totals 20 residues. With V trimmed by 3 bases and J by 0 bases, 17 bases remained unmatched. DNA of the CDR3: TGTGCCAGCAGTTTTTACGCACAGGGGGCCCTCAAGGGAACTAACTATGGCTACACCTTC. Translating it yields CASSFYAQGALKGTNYGYTF.

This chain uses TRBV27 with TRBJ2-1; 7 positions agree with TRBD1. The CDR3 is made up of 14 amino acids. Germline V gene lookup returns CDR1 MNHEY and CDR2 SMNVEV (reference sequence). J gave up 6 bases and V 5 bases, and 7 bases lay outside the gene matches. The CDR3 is CASSPMTGINEQFF. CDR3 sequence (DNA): TGTGCCAGCAGTCCCATGACAGGGATCAATGAGCAGTTCTTC.

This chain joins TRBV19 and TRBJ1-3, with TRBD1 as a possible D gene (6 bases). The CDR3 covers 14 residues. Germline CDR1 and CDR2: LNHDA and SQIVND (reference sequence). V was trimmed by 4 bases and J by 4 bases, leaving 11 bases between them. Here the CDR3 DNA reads TGTGCCAGTAGTAGCCAGGGGACAGGAAACACCATATATTTT. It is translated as CASSSQGTGNTIYF.

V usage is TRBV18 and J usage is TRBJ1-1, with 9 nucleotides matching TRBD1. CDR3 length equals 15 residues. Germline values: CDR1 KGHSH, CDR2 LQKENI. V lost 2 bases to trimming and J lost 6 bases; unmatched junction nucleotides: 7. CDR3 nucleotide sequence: TGTGCCAGCTCACCAATCGAACAGGGGGCTTCTGAAGCTTTCTTT. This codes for CASSPIEQGASEAFF.

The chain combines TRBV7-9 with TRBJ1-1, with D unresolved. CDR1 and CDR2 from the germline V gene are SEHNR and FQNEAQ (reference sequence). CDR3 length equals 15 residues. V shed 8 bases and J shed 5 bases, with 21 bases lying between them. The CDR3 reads CASYTPGISGTEAFF. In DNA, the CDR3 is TGTGCCAGCTACACCCCTGGGATCTCGGGAACTGAAGCTTTCTTT.

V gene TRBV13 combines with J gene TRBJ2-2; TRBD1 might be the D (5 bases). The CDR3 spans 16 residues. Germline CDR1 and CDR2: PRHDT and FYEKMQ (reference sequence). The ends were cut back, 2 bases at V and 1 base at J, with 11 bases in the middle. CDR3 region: CASSLMTVKNTGELFF. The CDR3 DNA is TGTGCCAGCAGCTTAATGACAGTAAAGAACACCGGGGAGCTGTTTTTT.

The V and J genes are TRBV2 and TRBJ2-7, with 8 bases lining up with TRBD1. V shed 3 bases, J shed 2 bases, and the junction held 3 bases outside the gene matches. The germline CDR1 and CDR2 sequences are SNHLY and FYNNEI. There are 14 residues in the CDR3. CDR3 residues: CASSDRTGPYEQYF. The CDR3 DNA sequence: TGTGCCAGCAGTGATAGGACAGGGCCCTACGAGCAGTACTTC.

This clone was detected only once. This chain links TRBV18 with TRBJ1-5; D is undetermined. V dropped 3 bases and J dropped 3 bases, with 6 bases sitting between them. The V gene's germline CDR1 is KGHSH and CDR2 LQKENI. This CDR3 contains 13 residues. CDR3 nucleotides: TGTGCCAGCTCACCGGCCAACAATCAGCCCCAGCATTTT. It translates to CASSPANNQPQHF. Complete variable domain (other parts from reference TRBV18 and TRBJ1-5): NAGVMQNPRHLVRRRGQEARLRCSPMKGHSHVYWYRQLPEEGLKFMVYLQKENIIDESGMPKERFSAEFPKEGPSILRIQQVVRGDSAAYFCASSPANNQPQHFGDGTRLSIL.

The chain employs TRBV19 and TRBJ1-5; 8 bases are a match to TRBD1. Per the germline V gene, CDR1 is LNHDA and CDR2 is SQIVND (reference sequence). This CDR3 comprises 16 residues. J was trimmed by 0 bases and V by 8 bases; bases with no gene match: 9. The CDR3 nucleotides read TGTGCCAGTGACAGGGGAAGGGGCTATAGCAATCAGCCCCAGCATTTT. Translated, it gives CASDRGRGYSNQPQHF.

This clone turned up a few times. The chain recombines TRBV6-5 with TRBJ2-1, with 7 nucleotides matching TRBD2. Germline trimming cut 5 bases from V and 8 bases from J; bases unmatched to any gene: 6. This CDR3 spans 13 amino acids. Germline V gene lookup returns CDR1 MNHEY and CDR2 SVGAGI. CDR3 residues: CASSQLADDEQFF. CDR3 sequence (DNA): TGTGCCAGCAGTCAGCTAGCGGACGATGAGCAGTTCTTC.

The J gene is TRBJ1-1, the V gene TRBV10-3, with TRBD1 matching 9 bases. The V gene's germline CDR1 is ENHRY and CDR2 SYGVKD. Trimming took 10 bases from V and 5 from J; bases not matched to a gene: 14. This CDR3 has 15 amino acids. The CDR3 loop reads CATWTGGTGRTEAFF. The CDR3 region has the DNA TGTGCCACCTGGACCGGGGGGACAGGGAGGACTGAAGCTTTCTTT.

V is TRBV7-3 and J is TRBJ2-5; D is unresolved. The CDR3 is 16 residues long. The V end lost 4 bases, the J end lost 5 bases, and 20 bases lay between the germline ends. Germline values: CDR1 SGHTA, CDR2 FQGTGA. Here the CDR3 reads CASSSFRHQVGETQYF. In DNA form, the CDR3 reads TGTGCCAGCAGCTCATTCAGGCACCAGGTGGGCGAGACCCAGTACTTC.

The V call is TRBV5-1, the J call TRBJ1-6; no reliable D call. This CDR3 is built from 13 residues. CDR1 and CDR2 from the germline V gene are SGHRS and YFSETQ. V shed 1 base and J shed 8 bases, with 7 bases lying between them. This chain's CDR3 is CASSLSQDSPLHF. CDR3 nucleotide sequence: TGCGCCAGCAGCTTGTCCCAGGATTCACCCCTCCACTTT.

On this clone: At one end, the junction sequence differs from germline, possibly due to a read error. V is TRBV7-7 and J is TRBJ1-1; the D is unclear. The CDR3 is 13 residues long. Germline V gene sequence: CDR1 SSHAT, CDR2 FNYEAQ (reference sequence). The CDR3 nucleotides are TGTGCTAGCAGCAGAGAGGTGAACACTGAAGCTTTCTTT. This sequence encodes CASSREVNTEAFF.

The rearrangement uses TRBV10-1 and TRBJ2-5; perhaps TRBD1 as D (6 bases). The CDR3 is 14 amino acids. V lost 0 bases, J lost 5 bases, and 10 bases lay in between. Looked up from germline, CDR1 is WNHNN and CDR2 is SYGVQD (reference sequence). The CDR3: CASSESNREETQYF. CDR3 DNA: TGCGCCAGCAGTGAGTCAAACAGGGAGGAGACCCAGTACTTC.

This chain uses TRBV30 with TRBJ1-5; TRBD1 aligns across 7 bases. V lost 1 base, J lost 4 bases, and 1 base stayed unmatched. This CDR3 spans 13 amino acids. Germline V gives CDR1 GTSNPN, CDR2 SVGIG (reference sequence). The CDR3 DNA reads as TGTGCCTGGAGTGAACAGGGGAATCAGCCCCAGCATTTT. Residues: CAWSEQGNQPQHF.

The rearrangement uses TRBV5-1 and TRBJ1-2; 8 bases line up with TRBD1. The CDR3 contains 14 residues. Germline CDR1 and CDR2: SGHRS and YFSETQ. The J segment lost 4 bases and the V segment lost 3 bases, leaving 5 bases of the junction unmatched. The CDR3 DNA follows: TGCGCCAGCAGCTCGGGACAGGATAGCTATGGCTACACCTTC. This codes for CASSSGQDSYGYTF.

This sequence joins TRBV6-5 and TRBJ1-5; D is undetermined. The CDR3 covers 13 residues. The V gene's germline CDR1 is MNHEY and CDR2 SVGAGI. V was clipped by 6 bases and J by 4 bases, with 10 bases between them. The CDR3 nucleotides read TGTGCCAGCAGACGAGCGGGGAATCAGCCCCAGCATTTT. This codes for CASRRAGNQPQHF.

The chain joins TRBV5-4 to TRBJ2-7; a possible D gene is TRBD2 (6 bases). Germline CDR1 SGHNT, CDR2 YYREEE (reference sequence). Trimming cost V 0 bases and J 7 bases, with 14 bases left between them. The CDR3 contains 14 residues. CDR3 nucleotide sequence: TGTGCCAGCAGCTTGGACGGGGGTGGGTGGGAGCAGTACTTC. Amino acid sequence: CASSLDGGGWEQYF.

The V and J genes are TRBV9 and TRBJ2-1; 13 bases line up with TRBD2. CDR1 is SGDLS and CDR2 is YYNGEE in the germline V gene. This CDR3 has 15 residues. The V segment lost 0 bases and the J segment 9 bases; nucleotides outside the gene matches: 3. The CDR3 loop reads CASSVGLAGGSEQFF. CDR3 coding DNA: TGTGCCAGCAGCGTAGGACTAGCGGGGGGTAGTGAGCAGTTCTTC.

In DNA form, the CDR3 reads TGTGCCAGCAGCAATACTAGGACAGAAGAACGCTCCTCTGGGGCCAACGTCCTGACTTTC. It yields the protein CASSNTRTEERSSGANVLTF. The chain employs TRBV21-1 and TRBJ2-6; the table's D call, TRBD1, was not checked against the DNA. TRBV21-1 counts as a pseudogene. The CDR3 consists of 20 residues.

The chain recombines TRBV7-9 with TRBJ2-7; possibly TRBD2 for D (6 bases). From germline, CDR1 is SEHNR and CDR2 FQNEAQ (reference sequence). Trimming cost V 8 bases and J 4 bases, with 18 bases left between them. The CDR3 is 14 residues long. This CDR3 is CASRGEAEGYEQYF. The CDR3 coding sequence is TGTGCCAGCCGAGGAGAGGCGGAGGGGTACGAGCAGTACTTC.